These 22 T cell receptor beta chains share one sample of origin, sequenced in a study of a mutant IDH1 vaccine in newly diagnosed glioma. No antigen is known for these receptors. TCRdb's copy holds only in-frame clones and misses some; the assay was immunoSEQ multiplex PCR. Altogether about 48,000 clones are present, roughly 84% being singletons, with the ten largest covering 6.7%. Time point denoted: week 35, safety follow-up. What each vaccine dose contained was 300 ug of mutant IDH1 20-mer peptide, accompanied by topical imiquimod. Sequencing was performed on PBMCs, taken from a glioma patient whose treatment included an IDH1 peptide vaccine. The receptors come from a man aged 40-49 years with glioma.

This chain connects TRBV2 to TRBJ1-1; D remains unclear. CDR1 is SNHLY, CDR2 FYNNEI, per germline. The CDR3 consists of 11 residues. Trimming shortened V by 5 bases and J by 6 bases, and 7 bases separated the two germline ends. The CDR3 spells CASSRVPEAFF. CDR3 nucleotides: TGTGCCAGCAGTCGAGTACCTGAAGCTTTCTTT.

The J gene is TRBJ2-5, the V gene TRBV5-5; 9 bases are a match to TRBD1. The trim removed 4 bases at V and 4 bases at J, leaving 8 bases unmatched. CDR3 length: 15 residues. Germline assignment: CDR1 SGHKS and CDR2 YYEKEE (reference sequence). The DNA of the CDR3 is TGTGCCAGCAGCCTTGGACAGGGGCGGATAGAGACCCAGTACTTC. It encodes CASSLGQGRIETQYF.

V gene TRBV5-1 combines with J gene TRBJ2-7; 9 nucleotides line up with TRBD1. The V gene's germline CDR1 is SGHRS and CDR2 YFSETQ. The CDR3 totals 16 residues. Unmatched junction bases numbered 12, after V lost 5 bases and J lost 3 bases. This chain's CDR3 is CASRRAGTGSGYEQYF. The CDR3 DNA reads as TGCGCCAGCAGGCGGGCCGGGACAGGGTCCGGCTACGAGCAGTACTTC.

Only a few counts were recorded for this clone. The CDR3 bases are TGCGCCAGCAGCCAAGTAGCGGGAGATAAGAGTCGGGGTAGGACCCAGTACTTC. This translates into CASSQVAGDKSRGRTQYF. The V and J genes are TRBV4-1 and TRBJ2-5, with 9 bases lining up with TRBD2. This CDR3 has 18 residues. The germline V gene encodes CDR1 MGHRA and CDR2 YSYEKL. J was trimmed by 7 bases and V by 1 base; bases with no gene match: 16.

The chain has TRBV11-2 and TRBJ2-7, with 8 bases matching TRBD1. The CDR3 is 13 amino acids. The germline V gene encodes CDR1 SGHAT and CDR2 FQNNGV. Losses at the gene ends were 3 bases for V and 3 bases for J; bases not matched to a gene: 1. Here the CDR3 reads CASSFGQGYEQYF. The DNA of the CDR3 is TGTGCCAGCAGCTTCGGACAGGGCTACGAGCAGTACTTC.

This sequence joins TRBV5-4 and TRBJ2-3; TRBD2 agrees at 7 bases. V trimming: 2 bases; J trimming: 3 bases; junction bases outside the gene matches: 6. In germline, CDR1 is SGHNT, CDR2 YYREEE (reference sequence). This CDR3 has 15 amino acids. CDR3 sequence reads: CASSFYQRGTDTQYF. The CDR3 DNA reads TGTGCCAGCAGCTTCTACCAGCGGGGAACAGATACGCAGTATTTT. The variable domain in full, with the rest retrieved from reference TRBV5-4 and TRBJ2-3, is ETGVTQSPTHLIKTRGQQVTLRCSSQSGHNTVSWYQQALGQGPQFIFQYYREEENGRGNFPPRFSGLQFPNYSSELNVNALELDDSALYLCASSFYQRGTDTQYFGPGTRLTVL.

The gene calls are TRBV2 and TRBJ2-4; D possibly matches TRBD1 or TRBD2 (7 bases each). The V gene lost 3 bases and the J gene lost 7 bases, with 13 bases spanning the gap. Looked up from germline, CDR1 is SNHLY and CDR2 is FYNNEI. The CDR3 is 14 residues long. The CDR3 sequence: CASSDSGGGNIQYF. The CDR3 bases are TGTGCCAGCAGTGATTCAGGGGGGGGGAACATTCAGTACTTC. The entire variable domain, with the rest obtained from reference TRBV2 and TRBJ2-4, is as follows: EPEVTQTPSHQVTQMGQEVILRCVPISNHLYFYWYRQILGQKVEFLVSFYNNEISEKSEIFDDQFSVERPDGSNFTLKIRSTKLEDSAMYFCASSDSGGGNIQYFGAGTRLSVL.

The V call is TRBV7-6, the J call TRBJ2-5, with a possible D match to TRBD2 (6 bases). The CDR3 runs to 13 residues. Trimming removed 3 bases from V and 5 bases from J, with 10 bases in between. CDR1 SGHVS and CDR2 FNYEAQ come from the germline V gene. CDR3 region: CASSLGGRETQYF. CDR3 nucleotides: TGTGCCAGCAGCTTGGGGGGTCGGGAGACCCAGTACTTC.

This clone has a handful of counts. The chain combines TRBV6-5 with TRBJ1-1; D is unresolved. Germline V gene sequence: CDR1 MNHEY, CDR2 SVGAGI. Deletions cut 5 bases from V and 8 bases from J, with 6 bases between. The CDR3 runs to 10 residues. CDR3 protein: CASSPLEAFF. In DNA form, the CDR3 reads TGTGCCAGCAGTCCCCTGGAAGCTTTCTTT.

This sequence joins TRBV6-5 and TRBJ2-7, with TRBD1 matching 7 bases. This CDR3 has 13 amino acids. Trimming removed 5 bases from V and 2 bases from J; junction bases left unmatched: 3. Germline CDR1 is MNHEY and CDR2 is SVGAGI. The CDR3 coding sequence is TGTGCCAGCAGTCCGGGACAGACCTACGAGCAGTACTTC. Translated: CASSPGQTYEQYF.

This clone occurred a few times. The CDR3 region is CASTPTGQGLSPLHF. DNA of the CDR3: TGCGCCAGCACCCCTACGGGACAGGGCTTGTCACCCCTCCACTTT. The genes are TRBV10-2 and TRBJ1-6, with 9 nucleotides matching TRBD1. This CDR3 contains 15 residues. V shed 7 bases, J shed 10 bases, and the junction held 11 bases outside the gene matches. The germline gives CDR1 WSHSY, CDR2 SAAADI.

CDR3 DNA: TGTGCCTGGAGTGTAGGAGCCAACTCTGGAAACACCATATATTTT. Amino acid sequence: CAWSVGANSGNTIYF. The chain has TRBV30 and TRBJ1-3; D gene ambiguous. The CDR3 contains 15 residues. Trimming cost V 0 bases and J 0 bases, with 9 bases left between them. CDR1 and CDR2 from the germline V gene are GTSNPN and SVGIG (reference sequence).

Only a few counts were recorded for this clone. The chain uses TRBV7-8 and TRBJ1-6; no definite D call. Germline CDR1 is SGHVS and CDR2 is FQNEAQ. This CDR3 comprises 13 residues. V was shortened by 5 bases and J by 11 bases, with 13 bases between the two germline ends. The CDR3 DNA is TGTGCCAGCAGCCCAGGACCGGGTGCACCCCTCCACTTT. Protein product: CASSPGPGAPLHF.

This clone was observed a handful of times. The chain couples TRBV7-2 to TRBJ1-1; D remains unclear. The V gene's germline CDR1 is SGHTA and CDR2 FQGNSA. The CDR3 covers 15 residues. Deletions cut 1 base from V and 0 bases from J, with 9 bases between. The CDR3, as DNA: TGTGCCAGCAGCTTAGTTCCGGGGATGAACACTGAAGCTTTCTTT. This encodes CASSLVPGMNTEAFF.

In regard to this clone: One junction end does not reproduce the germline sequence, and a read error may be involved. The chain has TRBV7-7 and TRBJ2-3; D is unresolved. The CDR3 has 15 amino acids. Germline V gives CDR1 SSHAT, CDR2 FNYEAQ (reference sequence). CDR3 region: CASSSTDLATDTQYF. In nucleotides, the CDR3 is TGTGCTAGCAGCTCAACAGACCTTGCCACAGATACGCAGTATTTT.

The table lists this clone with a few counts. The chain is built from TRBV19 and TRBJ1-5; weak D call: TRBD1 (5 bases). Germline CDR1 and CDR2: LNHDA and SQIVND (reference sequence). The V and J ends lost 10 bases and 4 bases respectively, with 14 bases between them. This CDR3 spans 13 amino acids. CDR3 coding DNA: TGTGCCACCCGGCGGGGCCGAAATCAGCCCCAGCATTTT. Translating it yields CATRRGRNQPQHF.

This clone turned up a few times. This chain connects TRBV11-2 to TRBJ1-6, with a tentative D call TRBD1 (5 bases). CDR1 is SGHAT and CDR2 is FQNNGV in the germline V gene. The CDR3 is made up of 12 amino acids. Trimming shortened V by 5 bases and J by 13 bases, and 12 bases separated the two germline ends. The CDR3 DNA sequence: TGTGCCAGCAGCCTAGCGCCAGGGCCCCTCCACTTT. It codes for CASSLAPGPLHF.

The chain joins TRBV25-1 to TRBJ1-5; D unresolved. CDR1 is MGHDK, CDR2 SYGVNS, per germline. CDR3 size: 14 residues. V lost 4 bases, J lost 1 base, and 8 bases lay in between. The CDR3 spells CASSGVKSNQPQHF. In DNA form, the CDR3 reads TGTGCCAGCAGTGGCGTGAAGAGCAATCAGCCCCAGCATTTT. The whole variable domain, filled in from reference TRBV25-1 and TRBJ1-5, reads EADIYQTPRYLVIGTGKKITLECSQTMGHDKMYWYQQDPGMELHLIHYSYGVNSTEKGDLSSESTVSRIRTEHFPLTLESARPSHTSQYLCASSGVKSNQPQHFGDGTRLSIL.

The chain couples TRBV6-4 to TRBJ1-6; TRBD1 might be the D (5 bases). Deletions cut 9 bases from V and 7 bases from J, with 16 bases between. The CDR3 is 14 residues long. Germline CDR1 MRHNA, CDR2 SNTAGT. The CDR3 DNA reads TGTGCCAGTAAGCAGGGAGTGGGCAATTCACCCCTCCACTTT. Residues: CASKQGVGNSPLHF.

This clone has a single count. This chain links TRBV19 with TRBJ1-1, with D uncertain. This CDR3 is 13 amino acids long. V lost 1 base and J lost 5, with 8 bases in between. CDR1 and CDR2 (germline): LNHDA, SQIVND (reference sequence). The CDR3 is CASSIGPSTEAFF. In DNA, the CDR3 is TGTGCCAGTAGTATAGGTCCCTCTACTGAAGCTTTCTTT.

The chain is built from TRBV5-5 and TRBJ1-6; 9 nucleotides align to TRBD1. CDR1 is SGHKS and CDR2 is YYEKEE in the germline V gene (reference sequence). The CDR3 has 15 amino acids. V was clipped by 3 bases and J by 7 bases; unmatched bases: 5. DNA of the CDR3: TGTGCCAGCAGCTCCGGAGGACAGGGGAATTCACCCCTCCACTTT. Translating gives CASSSGGQGNSPLHF.

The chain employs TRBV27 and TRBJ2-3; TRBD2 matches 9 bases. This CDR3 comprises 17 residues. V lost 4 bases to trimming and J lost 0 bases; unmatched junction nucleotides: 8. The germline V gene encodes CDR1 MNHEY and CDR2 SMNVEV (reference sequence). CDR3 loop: CASSSGGTSRSTDTQYF. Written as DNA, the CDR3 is TGTGCCAGCAGTTCCGGTGGGACTAGCCGTAGCACAGATACGCAGTATTTT.